The 25 T cell receptor beta chains given below trace back to one sample, sequenced in a study of cytomegalovirus exposure and HLA in healthy donors. Clones were read by immunoSEQ multiplex PCR, and TCRdb kept only the in-frame ones, dropping some. This repertoire shows about 190,000 clones, over 65% found once; its top ten account for roughly 7%. The source material was PBMCs. These TCRs come from a man between 18 and 35 years old in good health and CMV-seropositive.

The chain uses TRBV5-8 and TRBJ2-7, with D perhaps TRBD1 (8 bases). V lost 0 bases and J 5 bases, leaving 15 bases between the germline ends. The CDR3 consists of 15 residues. Germline V gene sequence: CDR1 SGHTS, CDR2 YDEGEE. CDR3 sequence: CASSLDRGGFNEQYF. The CDR3 nucleotides read TGTGCCAGCAGCTTGGACAGGGGGGGGTTCAACGAGCAGTACTTC.

V and J are TRBV29-1 and TRBJ2-1, with 13 bases fitting TRBD2. V trimming: 5 bases; J trimming: 0 bases; junction bases outside the gene matches: 4. The CDR3 totals 16 residues. Germline CDR1 and CDR2: SQVTM and ANQGSEA. CDR3 coding DNA: TGCAGCGTTCCCTGGACTAGCGGGAGCTCCTACAATGAGCAGTTCTTC. It translates to CSVPWTSGSSYNEQFF.

V is TRBV28 and J is TRBJ2-1, with D possibly being TRBD2 (6 bases). Trimming pared 3 bases from V and 4 bases from J, leaving 16 bases between. The V gene's germline CDR1 is MDHEN and CDR2 SYDVKM. The CDR3 runs 16 residues. The CDR3 DNA reads as TGTGCCAGCAGTTTGGGATCGGGAGAGGGGTACAATGAGCAGTTCTTC. Translated, it gives CASSLGSGEGYNEQFF.

The chain employs TRBV5-1 and TRBJ2-2; tentative D call: TRBD2 (6 bases). The ends were cut back, 4 bases at V and 5 bases at J, with 9 bases in the middle. This CDR3 region has 13 residues. Germline CDR1 and CDR2: SGHRS and YFSETQ. The CDR3 reads CASSGGSTGELFF. CDR3 DNA sequence: TGCGCCAGCAGCGGGGGGAGTACCGGGGAGCTGTTTTTT.

The CDR3 reads CASSLITGGTEAFF. For the CDR3, the DNA is TGTGCCAGCAGCTTAATTACCGGCGGCACTGAAGCTTTCTTT. The rearrangement joins TRBV7-2 to TRBJ1-1; unclear D gene. Germline CDR1 and CDR2: SGHTA and FQGNSA. The CDR3 totals 14 residues. Trimming pared 2 bases from V and 4 bases from J, leaving 11 bases between.

V usage is TRBV19 and J usage is TRBJ2-2; 13 bases agree with TRBD2. V trimming: 6 bases; J trimming: 0 bases; junction bases outside the gene matches: 4. The CDR3 spans 17 residues. Germline V gene lookup returns CDR1 LNHDA and CDR2 SQIVND (reference sequence). The CDR3 sequence: CASSLGTSGTNTGELFF. The CDR3 DNA follows: TGTGCCAGTAGCCTCGGGACTAGCGGGACGAACACCGGGGAGCTGTTTTTT. Filled out from reference TRBV19 and TRBJ2-2, the complete variable domain reads DGGITQSPKYLFRKEGQNVTLSCEQNLNHDAMYWYRQDPGQGLRLIYYSQIVNDFQKGDIAEGYSVSREKKESFPLTVTSAQKNPTAFYLCASSLGTSGTNTGELFFGEGSRLTVL.

The rearrangement uses TRBV2 and TRBJ2-5; TRBD2 might be the D (6 bases). V lost 7 bases and J lost 4, with 19 bases in between. Germline V CDR1 and CDR2: SNHLY, FYNNEI. CDR3 length: 15 residues. CDR3: CASKVTGVGVETQYF. The CDR3 region has the DNA TGTGCCAGCAAAGTGACGGGAGTTGGTGTAGAGACCCAGTACTTC. The full variable domain, its missing parts supplied by reference TRBV2 and TRBJ2-5, is EPEVTQTPSHQVTQMGQEVILRCVPISNHLYFYWYRQILGQKVEFLVSFYNNEISEKSEIFDDQFSVERPDGSNFTLKIRSTKLEDSAMYFCASKVTGVGVETQYFGPGTRLLVL.

The chain combines TRBV5-4 with TRBJ1-2; no definite D call. This CDR3 region has 12 residues. Germline-derived CDR1 and CDR2 are SGHNT and YYREEE (reference sequence). The V end was cut by 0 bases, the J end by 8 bases, with 8 bases between. The CDR3 sequence: CASSLDSRGYTF. CDR3 bases: TGTGCCAGCAGCTTGGACAGCCGCGGCTACACCTTC. The whole variable domain, remainder taken from reference TRBV5-4 and TRBJ1-2, is ETGVTQSPTHLIKTRGQQVTLRCSSQSGHNTVSWYQQALGQGPQFIFQYYREEENGRGNFPPRFSGLQFPNYSSELNVNALELDDSALYLCASSLDSRGYTFGSGTRLTVV.

The genes are TRBV25-1 and TRBJ2-2; 7 bases agree with TRBD2. V was clipped by 7 bases and J by 14 bases; unmatched bases: 13. There are 13 residues in the CDR3. Germline V lookup: CDR1 MGHDK, CDR2 SYGVNS. The DNA of the CDR3 is TGTGCCAGCAATATCGAGCGGGAAGGACGACTGTTTTTT. This codes for CASNIEREGRLFF.

V is TRBV10-3 and J is TRBJ1-1; D ambiguous. V shed 6 bases and J shed 2 bases, with 7 bases lying between them. From germline, CDR1 is ENHRY and CDR2 SYGVKD. CDR3 length: 12 residues. The CDR3 DNA is TGTGCCATCAGCCGGGATAACACTGAAGCTTTCTTT. This encodes CAISRDNTEAFF.

V is TRBV11-1 and J is TRBJ1-1; D call uncertain. The CDR3 covers 15 residues. V was trimmed by 3 bases and J by 3 bases, leaving 14 bases between them. CDR1 SGHAT and CDR2 FQDESV come from the germline V gene (reference sequence). DNA of the CDR3: TGTGCCAGCAGCTTCCGTACGGGTCGATACACTGAAGCTTTCTTT. Translation gives CASSFRTGRYTEAFF.

This chain links TRBV14 with TRBJ1-5; TRBD1 matches 9 bases. Per the germline V gene, CDR1 is SGHDN and CDR2 is FVKESK. CDR3 length equals 15 residues. V was pared by 4 bases and J by 3 bases, with 4 bases of the junction left unmatched. CDR3 DNA: TGTGCCAGCAGCCCGACAGGGGGACCCAATCAGCCCCAGCATTTT. Translated: CASSPTGGPNQPQHF.

The chain uses TRBV6-1 and TRBJ2-7; 10 bases agree with TRBD2. The CDR3 totals 15 residues. Losses at the gene ends were 5 bases for V and 6 bases for J; bases not matched to a gene: 10. The germline V gene encodes CDR1 MNHNS and CDR2 SASEGT. The CDR3 loop is CASSRLASGRGEQYF. The CDR3 nucleotides are TGTGCCAGCAGTCGGTTAGCTAGCGGGAGAGGCGAGCAGTACTTC.

V is TRBV27 and J is TRBJ1-1, with unresolved D. V gave up 5 bases and J gave up 0 bases, with 10 bases separating them. Germline-derived CDR1 and CDR2 are MNHEY and SMNVEV (reference sequence). This CDR3 region has 14 residues. This CDR3 reads CASSPNYMNTEAFF. The CDR3 DNA is TGTGCCAGCAGTCCAAACTACATGAACACTGAAGCTTTCTTT.

The rearrangement links TRBV11-2 to TRBJ1-2; D perhaps matches TRBD1 (6 bases). Trimming shortened V by 1 base and J by 2 bases, and 11 bases separated the two germline ends. Germline V CDR1 and CDR2: SGHAT, FQNNGV. This CDR3 spans 15 amino acids. Written as DNA, the CDR3 is TGTGCCAGCAGCTTAGGAGGACAGACGAACTATGGCTACACCTTC. Its protein is CASSLGGQTNYGYTF.

This clone appeared once. The V and J genes are TRBV21-1 and TRBJ2-1; whether TRBD2, the table's D call, matches the DNA was not checked. TRBV21-1 is a pseudogene. The CDR3 extends over 15 amino acids. CDR3 sequence reads: CASSLGRGRGNEQFF. The CDR3, as DNA: TGTGCCAGCAGTCTGGGGCGCGGGAGAGGCAATGAGCAGTTCTTC.

The V and J genes are TRBV6-4 and TRBJ2-7, with TRBD2 matching 10 bases. Germline lookup yields CDR1 MRHNA and CDR2 SNTAGT. The J segment lost 6 bases and the V segment lost 5 bases, leaving 10 bases of the junction unmatched. The length of the CDR3 is 15 residues. The CDR3 here is CASSPLAGGPSEQYF. The CDR3 DNA reads TGTGCCAGCAGTCCCTTAGCGGGAGGCCCCTCCGAGCAGTACTTC.

The rearrangement links TRBV5-5 to TRBJ2-7, with TRBD1 matching 7 bases. This CDR3 is built from 17 residues. CDR1 and CDR2 (germline): SGHKS, YYEKEE (reference sequence). V gave up 0 bases and J gave up 2 bases; unmatched junction bases: 11. The CDR3 reads CASSLGVRGSTPYEQYF. The CDR3 nucleotides are TGTGCCAGCAGCTTGGGCGTCAGGGGGTCCACGCCCTACGAGCAGTACTTC.

V gene TRBV7-3 combines with J gene TRBJ1-1, with a possible D match to TRBD1 (5 bases). V was cut by 5 bases and J by 4 bases, with 17 bases left in between. CDR3 size: 15 residues. Germline V gene data show CDR1 as SGHTA and CDR2 as FQGTGA. CDR3: CASSPDRGLGTEAFF. The CDR3 DNA reads TGTGCCAGCAGCCCAGATAGGGGCTTGGGCACTGAAGCTTTCTTT. The complete variable domain, with remaining parts taken from reference TRBV7-3 and TRBJ1-1, reads GAGVSQTPSNKVTEKGKYVELRCDPISGHTALYWYRQSLGQGPEFLIYFQGTGAADDSGLPNDRFFAVRPEGSVSTLKIQRTERGDSAVYLCASSPDRGLGTEAFFGQGTRLTVV.

The chain combines TRBV7-9 with TRBJ2-7, with a tentative D call TRBD2 (6 bases). From germline, CDR1 is SEHNR and CDR2 FQNEAQ (reference sequence). Trimming removed 0 bases from V and 9 bases from J, with 27 bases in between. The CDR3 is made up of 18 amino acids. Here the CDR3 DNA reads TGTGCCAGCAGCTTAGCCGACTGGGAAGTCGGATCGGAGGGGACGCAGTACTTC. As protein: CASSLADWEVGSEGTQYF. Full variable domain (missing parts from reference TRBV7-9 and TRBJ2-7): DTGVSQNPRHKITKRGQNVTFRCDPISEHNRLYWYRQTLGQGPEFLTYFQNEAQLEKSRLLSDRFSAERPKGSFSTLEIQRTEQGDSAMYLCASSLADWEVGSEGTQYFGPGTRLTVT.

The chain links TRBV4-2 to TRBJ2-7; tentative D call: TRBD1 (5 bases). Germline lookup yields CDR1 LGHNA and CDR2 YNFKEQ. The length of the CDR3 is 16 residues. The ends were cut back, 0 bases at V and 2 bases at J, with 14 bases in the middle. CDR3 region: CASSQENQGGPYEQYF. The DNA of the CDR3 is TGTGCCAGCAGCCAAGAGAATCAGGGTGGGCCCTACGAGCAGTACTTC.

The chain joins TRBV9 to TRBJ2-7; TRBD1 aligns across 8 bases. The CDR3 covers 16 residues. The germline CDR1 and CDR2 sequences are SGDLS and YYNGEE. The V gene end was trimmed by 3 bases and the J gene end by 3 bases; junction bases not matched to a gene: 11. DNA for the CDR3: TGTGCCAGCAGCGGGCTCAGGGGGCGTTTTGTCTACGAGCAGTACTTC. It is translated as CASSGLRGRFVYEQYF. Drawing the rest from reference TRBV9 and TRBJ2-7, the complete variable domain is DSGVTQTPKHLITATGQRVTLRCSPRSGDLSVYWYQQSLDQGLQFLIQYYNGEERAKGNILERFSAQQFPDLHSELNLSSLELGDSALYFCASSGLRGRFVYEQYFGPGTRLTVT.

The genes are TRBV6-5 and TRBJ1-1; 12 nucleotides line up with TRBD1. The V and J ends lost 2 bases and 2 bases, in that order; junction bases with no gene match: 0. The germline V gene has CDR1 MNHEY and CDR2 SVGAGI. The CDR3 extends over 15 amino acids. Written as DNA, the CDR3 is TGTGCCAGCAGTTACGGGACAGGGGGCAACACTGAAGCTTTCTTT. This sequence encodes CASSYGTGGNTEAFF.

This rearrangement joins TRBV7-3 to TRBJ2-3; 14 bases map to TRBD2. Unmatched junction bases numbered 5, after V lost 5 bases and J lost 1 base. CDR1 SGHTA and CDR2 FQGTGA come from the germline V gene. This CDR3 contains 17 residues. The CDR3 DNA reads as TGTGCCAGCAGCGACCCGGGACTAGCGGGAGGCACAGATACGCAGTATTTT. Amino acid sequence: CASSDPGLAGGTDTQYF. The full variable domain, in which reference TRBV7-3 and TRBJ2-3 provide the parts outside the CDR3, is GAGVSQTPSNKVTEKGKYVELRCDPISGHTALYWYRQSLGQGPEFLIYFQGTGAADDSGLPNDRFFAVRPEGSVSTLKIQRTERGDSAVYLCASSDPGLAGGTDTQYFGPGTRLTVL.

This clone was recorded once. The CDR3: CASSSPVGEQYF. The CDR3 DNA reads as TGTGCCAGCAGCTCCCCCGTCGGCGAGCAGTACTTC. The chain recombines TRBV7-9 with TRBJ2-7; D gene uncertain. V was trimmed by 4 bases and J by 6 bases, leaving 10 bases between them. This CDR3 is built from 12 residues. Germline CDR1 is SEHNR and CDR2 is FQNEAQ (reference sequence).